The clone carrying this T cell receptor beta chain has more than one count but fewer than ten. This specimen belongs to a study of blood T cells in healthy people across ages. Germline V gene lookup returns CDR1 SQVTM and CDR2 ANQGSEA. The CDR3 spans 13 residues. Trimming stripped 5 bases from V and 4 bases from J, with 11 bases between. Combining a sample-barcoded 5' primer with a J-beta primer mix, a second PCR ran for roughly 7 to 12 cycles. TCRdb called the 5' RACE reads again in MiXCR, with one record for every CDR3 protein. The sample lists around 520,000 distinct CDR3 sequences, roughly a quarter occurring once. The same data also went into a second study, on T cells of mothers and their children. That investigation notes: Inherited differences only slightly affect thymic shaping of TCR recombination output.

This clonotype was sampled from a boy aged 2 to 10 in good health. The chain joins TRBV29-1 to TRBJ1-4; D is ambiguous. Source material: blood. CDR3 amino acids: CSVTGRLNEKLFF. CDR3 sequence (DNA): TGCAGCGTTACGGGCCGCCTTAATGAAAAACTGTTTTTT.